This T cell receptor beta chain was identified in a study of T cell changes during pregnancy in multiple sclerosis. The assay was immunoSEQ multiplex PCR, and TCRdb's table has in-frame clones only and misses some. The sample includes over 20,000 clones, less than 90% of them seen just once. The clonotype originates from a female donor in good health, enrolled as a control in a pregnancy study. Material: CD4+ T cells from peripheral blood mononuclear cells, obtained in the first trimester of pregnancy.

The CDR3 here is CASSLERSRAPGEQYF. The CDR3 region has the DNA TGTGCCAGCAGCTTAGAGAGGAGCAGGGCCCCTGGCGAGCAGTACTTC. The genes are TRBV11-2 and TRBJ2-7; tentative D call: TRBD1 (5 bases). The germline V gene encodes CDR1 SGHAT and CDR2 FQNNGV. V was trimmed by 0 bases and J by 6 bases, leaving 18 bases between them. The CDR3 runs 16 residues.